The T cell receptor beta chain described here comes from a study of cytomegalovirus exposure and HLA in healthy donors. Both 60 Vbeta primers and 13 Jbeta primers went into the PCR. Data came from immunoSEQ multiplex PCR; TCRdb stores just in-frame clones and leaves some out. The repertoire holds roughly 150,000 clones, with more than 70% as singletons. Germline values: CDR1 SEHNR, CDR2 FQNEAQ (reference sequence). This CDR3 comprises 12 residues. General study points: HLA alleles were associated with around 17,000 TCR beta sequences in a later analysis at 0.05 false discovery rate.

Of note for this clone: Its antigen is unidentified. The junction shows a germline mismatch at one end, possibly a read error.

Sequenced input: PBMCs. The clonotype comes from a male donor in good health and CMV-seronegative. This rearrangement joins TRBV7-9 to TRBJ2-7; no definite D call. The CDR3 here is CSSSLGAYEQYF. The CDR3 DNA follows: TGTTCCAGCAGCTTAGGAGCCTACGAGCAGTACTTC.